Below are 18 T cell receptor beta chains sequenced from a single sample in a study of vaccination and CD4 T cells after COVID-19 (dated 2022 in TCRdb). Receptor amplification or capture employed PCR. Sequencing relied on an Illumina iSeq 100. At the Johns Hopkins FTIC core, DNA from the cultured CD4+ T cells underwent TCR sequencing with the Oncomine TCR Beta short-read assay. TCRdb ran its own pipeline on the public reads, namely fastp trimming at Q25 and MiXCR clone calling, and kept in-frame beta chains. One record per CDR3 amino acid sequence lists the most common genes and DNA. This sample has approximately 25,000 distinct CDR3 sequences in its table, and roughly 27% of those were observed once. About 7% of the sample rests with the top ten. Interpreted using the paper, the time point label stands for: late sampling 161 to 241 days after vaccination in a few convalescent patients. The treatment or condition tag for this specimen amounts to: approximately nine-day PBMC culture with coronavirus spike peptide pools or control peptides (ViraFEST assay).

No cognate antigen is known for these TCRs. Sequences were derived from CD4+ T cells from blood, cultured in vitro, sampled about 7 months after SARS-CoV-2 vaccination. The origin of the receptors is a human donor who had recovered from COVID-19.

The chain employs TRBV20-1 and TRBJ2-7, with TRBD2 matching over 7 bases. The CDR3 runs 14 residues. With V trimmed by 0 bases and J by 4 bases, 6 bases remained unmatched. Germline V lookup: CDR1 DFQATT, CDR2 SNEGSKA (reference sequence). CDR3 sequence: CSARDPGGSYEQYF. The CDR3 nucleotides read TGCAGTGCTAGAGATCCTGGCGGGAGTTACGAGCAGTACTTC.

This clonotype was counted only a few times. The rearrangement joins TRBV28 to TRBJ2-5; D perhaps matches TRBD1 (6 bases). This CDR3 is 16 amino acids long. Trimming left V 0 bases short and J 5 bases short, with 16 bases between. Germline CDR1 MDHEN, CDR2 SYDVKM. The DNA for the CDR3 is TGTGCCAGCAGTTTATGGGGGGCAGGGGCGGCGGAGACCCAGTACTTC. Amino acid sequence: CASSLWGAGAAETQYF.

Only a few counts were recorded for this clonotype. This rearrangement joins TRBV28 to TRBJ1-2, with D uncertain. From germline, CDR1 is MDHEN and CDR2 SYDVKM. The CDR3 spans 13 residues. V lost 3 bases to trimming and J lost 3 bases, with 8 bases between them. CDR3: CASSFGPDYGYTF. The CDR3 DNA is TGTGCCAGCAGTTTTGGGCCTGACTATGGCTACACCTTC.

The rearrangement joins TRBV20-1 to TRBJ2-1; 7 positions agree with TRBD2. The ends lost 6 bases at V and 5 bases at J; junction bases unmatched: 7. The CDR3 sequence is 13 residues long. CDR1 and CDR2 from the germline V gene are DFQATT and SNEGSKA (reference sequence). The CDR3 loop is CSAESSGHNEQFF. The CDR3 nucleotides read TGCAGTGCGGAATCTAGCGGTCACAATGAGCAGTTCTTC.

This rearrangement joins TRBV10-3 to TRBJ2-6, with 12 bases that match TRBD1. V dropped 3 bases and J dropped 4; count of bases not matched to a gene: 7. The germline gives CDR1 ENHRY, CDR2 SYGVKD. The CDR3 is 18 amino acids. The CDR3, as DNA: TGTGCCATCAGTGACTTGGGACAGGGGGCGCGAGGGGCCAACGTCCTGACTTTC. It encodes CAISDLGQGARGANVLTF.

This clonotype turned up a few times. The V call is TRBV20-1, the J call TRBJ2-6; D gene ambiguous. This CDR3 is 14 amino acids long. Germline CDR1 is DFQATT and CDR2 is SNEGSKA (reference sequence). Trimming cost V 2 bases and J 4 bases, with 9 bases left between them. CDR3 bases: TGCAGTGCTAGAACCGATAGCGGGGCCAACGTCCTGACTTTC. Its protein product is CSARTDSGANVLTF.

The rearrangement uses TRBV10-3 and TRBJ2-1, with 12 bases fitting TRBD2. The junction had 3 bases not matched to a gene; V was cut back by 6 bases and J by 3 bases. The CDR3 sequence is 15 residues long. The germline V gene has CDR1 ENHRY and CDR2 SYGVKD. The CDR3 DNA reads TGTGCCATCAGGCGACTAGCGGGAGACTACAATGAGCAGTTCTTC. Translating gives CAIRRLAGDYNEQFF.

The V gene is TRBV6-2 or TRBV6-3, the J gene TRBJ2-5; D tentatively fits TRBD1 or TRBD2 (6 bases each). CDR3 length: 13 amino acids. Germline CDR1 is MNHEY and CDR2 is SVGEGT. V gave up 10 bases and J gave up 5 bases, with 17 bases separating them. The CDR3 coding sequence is TGTGCCATCCGACCGGGGGCGAGGGAGACCCAGTACTTC. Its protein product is CAIRPGARETQYF.

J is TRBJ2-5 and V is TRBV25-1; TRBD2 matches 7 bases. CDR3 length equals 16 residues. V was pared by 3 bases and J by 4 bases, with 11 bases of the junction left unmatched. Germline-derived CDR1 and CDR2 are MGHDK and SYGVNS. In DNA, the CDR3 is TGTGCCAGCAGTGATCCTTTGTCAGGGAGGGGAGAGACCCAGTACTTC. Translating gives CASSDPLSGRGETQYF.

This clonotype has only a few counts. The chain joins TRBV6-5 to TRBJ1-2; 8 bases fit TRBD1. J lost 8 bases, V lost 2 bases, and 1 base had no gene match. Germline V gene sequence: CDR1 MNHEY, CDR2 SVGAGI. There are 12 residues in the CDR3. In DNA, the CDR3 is TGTGCCAGCAGTTACGGACAGGGCGGCTACACCTTC. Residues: CASSYGQGGYTF.

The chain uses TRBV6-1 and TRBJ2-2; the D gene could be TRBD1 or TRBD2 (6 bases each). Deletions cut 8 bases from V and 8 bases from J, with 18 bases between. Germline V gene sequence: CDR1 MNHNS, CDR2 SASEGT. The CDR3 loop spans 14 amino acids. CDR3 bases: TGTGCCAGCTTGAGGCCCGGGGGCGGAGGGGAGCTGTTTTTT. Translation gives CASLRPGGGGELFF.

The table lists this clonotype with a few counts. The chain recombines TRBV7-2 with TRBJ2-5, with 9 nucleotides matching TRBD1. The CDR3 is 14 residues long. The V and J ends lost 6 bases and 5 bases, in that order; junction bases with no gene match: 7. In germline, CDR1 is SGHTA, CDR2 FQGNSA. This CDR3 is CASRPTGGRETQYF. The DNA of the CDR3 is TGTGCCAGCAGACCTACAGGGGGCAGGGAGACCCAGTACTTC.

CDR3 loop: CANRGIIPYNEQFF. The CDR3 nucleotides are TGTGCGAACAGGGGAATCATCCCCTACAATGAGCAGTTCTTC. The V call is TRBV21-1, the J call TRBJ2-1; the DNA was not used to check the table's D call, TRBD1. TRBV21-1 is shown as a pseudogene. The CDR3 is 14 amino acids.

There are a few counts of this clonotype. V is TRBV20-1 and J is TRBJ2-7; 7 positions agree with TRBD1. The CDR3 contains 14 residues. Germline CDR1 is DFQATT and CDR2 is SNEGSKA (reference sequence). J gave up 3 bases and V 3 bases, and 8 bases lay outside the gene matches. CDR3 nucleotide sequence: TGCAGTGCTAGGCCGGACAGGAGTGACTACGAGCAGTACTTC. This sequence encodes CSARPDRSDYEQYF.

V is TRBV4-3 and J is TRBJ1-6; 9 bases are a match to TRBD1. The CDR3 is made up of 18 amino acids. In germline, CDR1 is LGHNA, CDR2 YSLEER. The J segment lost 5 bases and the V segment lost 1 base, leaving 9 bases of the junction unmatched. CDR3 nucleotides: TGCGCCAGCAGCCAAGTTTTCCAAGGGACAGGGAATAATTCACCCCTCCACTTT. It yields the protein CASSQVFQGTGNNSPLHF.

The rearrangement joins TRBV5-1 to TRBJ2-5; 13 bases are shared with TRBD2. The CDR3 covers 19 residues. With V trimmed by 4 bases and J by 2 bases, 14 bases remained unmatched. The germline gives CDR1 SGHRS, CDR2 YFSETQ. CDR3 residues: CASSPRGGLLAGGQETQYF. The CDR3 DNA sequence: TGCGCCAGCAGCCCCCGTGGGGGGTTACTAGCGGGAGGGCAAGAGACCCAGTACTTC.

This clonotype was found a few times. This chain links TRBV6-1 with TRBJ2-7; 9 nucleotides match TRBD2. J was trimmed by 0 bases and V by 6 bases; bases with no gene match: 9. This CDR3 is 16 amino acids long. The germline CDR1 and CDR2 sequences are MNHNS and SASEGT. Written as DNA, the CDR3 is TGTGCCAGCAGACGCGGCTGGCGGGAGGGCTCCTACGAGCAGTACTTC. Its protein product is CASRRGWREGSYEQYF.

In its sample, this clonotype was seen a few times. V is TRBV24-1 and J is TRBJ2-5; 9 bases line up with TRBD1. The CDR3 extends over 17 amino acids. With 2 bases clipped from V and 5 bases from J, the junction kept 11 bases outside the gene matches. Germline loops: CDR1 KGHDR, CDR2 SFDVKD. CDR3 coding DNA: TGTGCCACCAGTGATTCCTCGACAGGGGGAAGGTTGGAGACCCAGTACTTC. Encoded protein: CATSDSSTGGRLETQYF.